The TCR beta chain described here comes from a study of read filtering for tumor transcriptome and immune sequencing. The V gene end was trimmed by 5 bases and the J gene end by 7 bases; junction bases not matched to a gene: 11. Germline lookup yields CDR1 MNHEY and CDR2 SVGEGT. This CDR3 is built from 16 residues. This library used approximately 0.4 ug RNA and molecular barcoded adaptors spanning alpha/delta and beta/gamma chains. TCRdb used MiXCR to reprocess the reads, holding one entry per CDR3 protein. The sample has over 45,000 distinct CDR3 sequences, about 20% seen once. The sequence derives from a donor older than 35 with multiple myeloma. The V call is TRBV6-2 or TRBV6-3, the J call TRBJ2-1; 10 bases are a match to TRBD1. The sample comprised a population of CD138-negative cells sorted from bone marrow. CDR3 sequence (DNA): TGTGCCAGCAGTCATAACGACAGGGGGCTTGGGAATGAGCAGTTCTTC. This codes for CASSHNDRGLGNEQFF.